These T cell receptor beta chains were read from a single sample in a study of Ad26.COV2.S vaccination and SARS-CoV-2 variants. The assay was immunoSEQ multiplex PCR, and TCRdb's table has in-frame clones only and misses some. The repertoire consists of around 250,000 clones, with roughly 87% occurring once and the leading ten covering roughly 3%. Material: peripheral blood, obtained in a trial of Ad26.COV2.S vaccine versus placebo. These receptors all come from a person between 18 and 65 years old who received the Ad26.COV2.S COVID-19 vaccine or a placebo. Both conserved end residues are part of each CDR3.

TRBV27,CASSPVGSRTEAFF
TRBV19,CATSGGGGYSNQPQHF
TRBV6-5,CASSLMTGAYEQYF
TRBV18,CASSPGTAGNSPLHF
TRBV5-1,CASSTGQITGELFF
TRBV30,CAWSGFVAGDGNTIYF
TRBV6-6,CASGGQATGELFF
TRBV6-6,CASSYSGRGSSYEQYF
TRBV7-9,CASVPSGGASYEQYF
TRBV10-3,CAISESWSDSGNTIYF
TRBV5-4,CASSLTSGGSSYNEQFF
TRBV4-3,CASSRGGSYEQYF
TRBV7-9,CASSHPDSPNYGYTF
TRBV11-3,CASSSSRADTQYF
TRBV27,CASSRTGTIGNTIYF
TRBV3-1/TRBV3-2,CASSQGSSAGELFF
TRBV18,CASSLGLAGRNEQFF
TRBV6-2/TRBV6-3,CASSSTGETNSPLHF
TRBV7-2,CASSLGSNTIYF
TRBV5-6,CASGLQGKETQYF
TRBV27,CASCSSNTGELFF
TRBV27,CASSLWQGPYEQYF
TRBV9,CASSVGGTSNEQFF
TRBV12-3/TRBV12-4,CASSLEGLSPLHF
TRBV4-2,CASSQASGNNEQFF
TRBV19,CASSRKGAAGANVLTF
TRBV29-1,CSVAHGTSRDGYTF
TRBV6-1,CASSESGTRSEAFF
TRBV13,CASSLFVGKIDTQYF
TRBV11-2,CASSLGRVVWRGAGGELFF
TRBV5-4,CASSPTPTMTEAFF
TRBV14,CASSQDRVIIGNTGELFF
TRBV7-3,CASSPQGPQSGANVLTF